This T cell receptor (beta chain) was sequenced in a study of siplizumab effects on memory and regulatory T cells. Repertoires were generated with immunoSEQ multiplex PCR, while TCRdb's copy carries only in-frame clones and drops some. The table lists roughly 92,000 clones, over 85% of them singletons, with 0.3% in the top ten. This clone was seen a single time. Antigen: not known. Broader study findings: Unstimulated naive T cells seemed to show more diversity than memory cells did, and they also seemed to be among the major contributors to the alloresponse. In siplizumab cultures, the suppressive function of proliferating Tregs remained unconfirmed. Neither a naive nor a memory phenotype was assignable to roughly 75-96% of proliferating CD4+ or CD8+ clones. Among sequences traceable to unstimulated CD4+ memory cells, alloreactive ones were significantly reduced by siplizumab.

The germline gives CDR1 MNHNY, CDR2 SVGAGI (reference sequence). Trimming pared 1 base from V and 4 bases from J, leaving 7 bases between. The CDR3 runs 14 residues. The chain links TRBV6-6 to TRBJ2-2; TRBD1 might be the D (6 bases). The TCR was taken from a human donor in good health. The sequenced material came from non-Treg CD4+ T cells sorted from blood. Here the CDR3 reads CASSYFRGTGELFF. CDR3 in DNA: TGTGCCAGCAGTTACTTCAGGGGCACCGGGGAGCTGTTTTTT.